This T cell receptor (beta chain) was sequenced during a study of blood T cells in healthy people across ages (dated by TCRdb to 2015 to 2017). About the investigation overall: Template switching captured roughly one uniquely barcoded TCR beta cDNA molecule per two T cells in model experiments. Using the same blood draw, the study looked at two additional independent replicas of 1 million unique cDNA reads for two donors, one aged 18 to 29 and the other aged 80 or older. Four age groups were formed from the donors: young (average approximately 15 years), middle-aged (around 41), aged (roughly 59) and long-lived (about 75). The study measured age-related changes in TCR beta repertoire diversity using deep sequencing normalized with unique cDNA molecular identifiers. Donors of different ages were randomly distributed across sequencing lanes to avoid experimental bias. The paper as a whole reports these results and caveats: Conclusive comparison of naive and antigen-experienced compartments was prevented by the profiling of bulk unsorted PBMCs. Estimates of total diversity from one million sequenced T cells were regarded as lower bounds and underestimates. There was a strong correlation between observed TCR beta diversity and the percentage of naive T cells measured by flow cytometry. Because the CMV infection status of the donors was unknown, age-related changes in expanded clonotypes may potentially have been confounded. Compared with the aged group, more naive CD4+ T cells, fewer expanded clones and increased TCR diversity were shown by the long-lived group, suggesting age selection. As age increased, observed TCR beta diversity per million T cells dropped in a roughly linear way, and a significant reduction was already evident by age 40.

Libraries were constructed by 5' RACE. This sample was sequenced with an Illumina HiSeq 2500. A second about 7 to 12 cycle PCR used a sample-barcoded 5' primer and a J-beta primer mix. Each TCR beta cDNA molecule received a unique molecular identifier from a template-switch 5' adaptor carrying 12 random nucleotides. Each sample yielded at least 3 million CDR3-containing paired-end reads. The Mint cDNA synthesis kit, primed by a TRBC-specific oligonucleotide, was used to synthesize first-strand cDNA from all RNA. After uracil-DNA glycosylase treatment, a first 18-cycle PCR used universal primers M1SS and BC2_uni_R on all cDNA. Turning to the authors' computational methods: For normalization, 1 million high-quality reads, each with a distinct molecular identifier, were randomly selected from each sample. Instead of being binned into consensus sequences, reads that shared molecular identifiers were thrown out. CDR3 identification, clonotype clustering and error correction used MiTCR with a Q25 quality threshold and the strictest error-elimination algorithm. A nonparametric unseen species model with Euler transformation was used to estimate lower-bound total TCR beta diversity. In-frame beta chains were kept once TCRdb had trimmed the public reads at Q25 with fastp and called clones with MiXCR. One record per CDR3 amino acid sequence lists the most common genes and DNA. None of the V and J calls come from the authors' own analysis; TCRdb made them. The sample table contains about 810,000 distinct CDR3 sequences; only one count was recorded for 30% to 45% of them. In total, the top ten clones hold 13% of the sample.

V is reduced by 0 bases and J by 6 bases, leaving a spacing of 13 bases between them. The CDR3 spans 15 residues, from the cysteine through the phenylalanine. CDR3 DNA is the only sequence kept; it has 45 bases, read in frame from the first base. For CDR1 and CDR2, the germline V gene lists LGHNA and YSLEER. The 39 donors, aged roughly 6 to 95 years, were systemically healthy Caucasian individuals from Russia. About 9.8 milliliters of peripheral blood were drawn from each donor into EDTA-treated Vacutainer tubes. Ficoll-Paque density-gradient centrifugation was used to isolate PBMCs, with at least 6 million obtained per sample. Total RNA, at least 6 micrograms per sample, was extracted from PBMCs with Trizol reagent. The percentages of naive CD45RAhigh/CD27high T cells were determined by flow cytometry on a PBMC aliquot from every donor. Turning to this clonotype: Its antigen remains unidentified. With a much larger clone just one base away, this may be a read error.

This receptor was identified in a young man in good health. Specimen: blood. Here the chain combines TRBV4-3 and TRBJ2-3; the D gene is possibly TRBD1, with 5 bases matching. In nucleotide form, the sequence is TGCGCCAGCAGCCAAGAAGGGGCGACAATGGATACGCAGTATTTT. Its protein is CASSQEGATMDTQYF.